Listed here are 8 T cell receptor beta chains from one sample, sequenced in a study of T-cell reconstitution after alpha-beta-depleted transplantation in children. Preparation of the TCRbeta library was carried out with unique molecular identifiers. TCRdb itself ran the PCR reads through MiXCR, one entry per CDR3 protein. The repertoire has some 490,000 distinct CDR3 sequences, approximately 12% of them found once; the top ten carry around 6.1%. The specimen comprised PBMCs from the stem cell graft donor, sampled from the stem cell graft. These receptors came from a human donor who donated a stem cell graft to a child with combined immunodeficiency.

This clonotype occurred a few times. This sequence joins TRBV20-1 and TRBJ2-3, with 13 positions matching TRBD2. The CDR3 is 15 residues long. The junction had 3 bases not matched to a gene; V was cut back by 4 bases and J by 2 bases. Germline V gene data show CDR1 as DFQATT and CDR2 as SNEGSKA (reference sequence). The CDR3 nucleotides are TGCAGTGCTAAGGGACTAGCGGGAACCACAGATACGCAGTATTTT. This codes for CSAKGLAGTTDTQYF.

This clonotype was detected a few times. V gene TRBV18 combines with J gene TRBJ2-7; 9 bases are shared with TRBD2. The CDR3 spans 15 residues. Germline V gives CDR1 KGHSH, CDR2 LQKENI. Trimming cost V 0 bases and J 6 bases; bases outside gene matches: 6. CDR3 loop: CASSPPSGSVGEQYF. The DNA for the CDR3 is TGTGCCAGCTCACCACCTAGCGGGAGTGTCGGCGAGCAGTACTTC.

This clonotype occurred many times. CDR3 sequence: CASSRGLPGTDTQYF. The CDR3 DNA sequence: TGTGCCAGCAGCAGGGGACTACCCGGCACAGATACGCAGTATTTT. The chain joins TRBV5-5 to TRBJ2-3, with 7 positions matching TRBD2. Per germline, CDR1 SGHKS and CDR2 YYEKEE (reference sequence). The CDR3 contains 15 residues. The V segment lost 4 bases and the J segment 1 base; nucleotides outside the gene matches: 6.

This clonotype was seen many times. V gene TRBV25-1 combines with J gene TRBJ2-3; D remains unclear. The germline gives CDR1 MGHDK, CDR2 SYGVNS. The V and J ends lost 5 bases and 2 bases respectively, with 17 bases between them. This CDR3 is 16 amino acids long. The CDR3 loop is CASSRMSFGNTDTQYF. CDR3 DNA: TGTGCCAGCAGTCGAATGTCGTTTGGAAACACAGATACGCAGTATTTT.

This clonotype was found a few times. The J gene is TRBJ2-2, the V gene TRBV20-1; 7 nucleotides line up with TRBD1. The CDR3 loop spans 16 amino acids. The junction had 7 bases not matched to a gene; V was cut back by 0 bases and J by 3 bases. CDR1 is DFQATT, CDR2 SNEGSKA, per germline (reference sequence). The CDR3 coding sequence is TGCAGTGCTAGAGATCAAGGGGGCGCAGACACCGGGGAGCTGTTTTTT. This codes for CSARDQGGADTGELFF.

The CDR3, as DNA: TGTGCCAGCAGCGTGTGGGGGAGCAGCTACGAGCAGTACTTC. Amino acids: CASSVWGSSYEQYF. This rearrangement joins TRBV9 to TRBJ2-7; either TRBD1 or TRBD2 may fit D (5 bases each). The germline V gene has CDR1 SGDLS and CDR2 YYNGEE. Trimming cost V 2 bases and J 3 bases, with 12 bases left between them. The CDR3 has 14 residues.

Concerning this clonotype itself: No conserved phenylalanine or tryptophan is present at the end of the CDR3, so a read error is the likely explanation. The rearrangement links TRBV29-1 to TRBJ2-3, with TRBD2 identical over 14 bases. Trimming removed 1 base from V and 0 bases from J; junction bases left unmatched: 3. This CDR3 has 17 residues. Per germline, CDR1 SQVTM and CDR2 ANQGSEA. The CDR3 is CSVEGLAGGTSTDTQYL. The CDR3 coding sequence is TGCAGCGTTGAAGGACTAGCGGGAGGGACTAGCACAGATACGCAGTATCTT.

The rearrangement uses TRBV6-2 or TRBV6-3 and TRBJ1-1, with D perhaps TRBD1 (6 bases). The germline V gene encodes CDR1 MNHEY and CDR2 SVGEGT. Trimming left V 5 bases short and J 3 bases short, with 16 bases between. The CDR3 is made up of 15 amino acids. DNA for the CDR3: TGTGCCAGCAGTCCTACCGGGACAAGCTACACTGAAGCTTTCTTT. Translating gives CASSPTGTSYTEAFF.